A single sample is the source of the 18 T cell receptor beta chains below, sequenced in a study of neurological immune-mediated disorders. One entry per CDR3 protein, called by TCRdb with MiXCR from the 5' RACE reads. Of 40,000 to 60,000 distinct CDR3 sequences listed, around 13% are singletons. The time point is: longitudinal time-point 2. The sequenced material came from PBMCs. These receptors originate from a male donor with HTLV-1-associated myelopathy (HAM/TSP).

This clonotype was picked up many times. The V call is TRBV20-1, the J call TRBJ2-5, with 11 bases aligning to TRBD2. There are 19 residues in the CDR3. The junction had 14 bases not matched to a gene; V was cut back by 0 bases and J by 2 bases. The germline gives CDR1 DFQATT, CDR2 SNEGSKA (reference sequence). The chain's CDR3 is CSARDPRAVAGGEQETQYF. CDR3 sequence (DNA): TGCAGTGCTAGAGATCCCAGGGCCGTAGCGGGGGGGGAACAAGAGACCCAGTACTTC.

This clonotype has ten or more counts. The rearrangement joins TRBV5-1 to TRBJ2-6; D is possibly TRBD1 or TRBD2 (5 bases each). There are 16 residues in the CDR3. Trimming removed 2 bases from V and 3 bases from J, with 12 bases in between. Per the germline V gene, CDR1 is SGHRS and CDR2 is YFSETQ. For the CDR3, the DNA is TGCGCCAGCAGCTTTCACGGGGCAGGTGGGGCCAACGTCCTGACTTTC. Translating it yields CASSFHGAGGANVLTF. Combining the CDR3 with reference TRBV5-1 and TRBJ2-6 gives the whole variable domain KAGVTQTPRYLIKTRGQQVTLSCSPISGHRSVSWYQQTPGQGLQFLFEYFSETQRNKGNFPGRFSGRQFSNSRSEMNVSTLELGDSALYLCASSFHGAGGANVLTFGAGSRLTVL.

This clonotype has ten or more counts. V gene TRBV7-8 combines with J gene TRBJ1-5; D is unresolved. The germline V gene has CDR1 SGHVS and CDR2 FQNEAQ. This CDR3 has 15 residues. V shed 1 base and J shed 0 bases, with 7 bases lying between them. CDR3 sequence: CASSLVPVSNQPQHF. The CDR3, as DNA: TGTGCCAGCAGCTTAGTTCCGGTTAGCAATCAGCCCCAGCATTTT.

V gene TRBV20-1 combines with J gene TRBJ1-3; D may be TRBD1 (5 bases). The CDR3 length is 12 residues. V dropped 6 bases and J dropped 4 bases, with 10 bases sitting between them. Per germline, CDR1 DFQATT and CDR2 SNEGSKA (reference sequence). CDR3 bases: TGCAGTGCCCCGACAGTCGGAAACACCATATATTTT. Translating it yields CSAPTVGNTIYF.

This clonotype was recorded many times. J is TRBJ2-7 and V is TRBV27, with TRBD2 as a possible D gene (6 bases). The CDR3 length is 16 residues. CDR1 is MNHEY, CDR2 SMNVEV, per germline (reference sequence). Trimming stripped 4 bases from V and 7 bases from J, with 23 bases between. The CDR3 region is CASSSQTPATAGEQYF. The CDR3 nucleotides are TGTGCCAGCAGTTCCCAGACCCCTGCAACCGCGGGGGAGCAGTACTTC.

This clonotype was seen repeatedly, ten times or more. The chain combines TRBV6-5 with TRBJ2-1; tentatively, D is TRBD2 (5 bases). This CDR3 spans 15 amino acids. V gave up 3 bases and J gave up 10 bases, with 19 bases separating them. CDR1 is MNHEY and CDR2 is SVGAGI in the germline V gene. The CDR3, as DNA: TGTGCCAGCAGTTATGGTGGGAGACTCCTCAAGGAGCAGTTCTTC. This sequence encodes CASSYGGRLLKEQFF.

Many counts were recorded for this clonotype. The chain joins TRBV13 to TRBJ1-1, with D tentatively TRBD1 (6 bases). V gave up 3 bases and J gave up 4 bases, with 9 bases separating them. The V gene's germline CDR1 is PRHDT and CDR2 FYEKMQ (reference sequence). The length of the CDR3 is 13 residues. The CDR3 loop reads CASSFQGGTEAFF. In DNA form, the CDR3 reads TGTGCCAGCAGCTTTCAAGGGGGCACTGAAGCTTTCTTT.

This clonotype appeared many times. The chain's CDR3 is CASSLAQGTATYNEQFF. CDR3 coding DNA: TGTGCCAGCAGCTTAGCTCAGGGGACAGCTACCTACAATGAGCAGTTCTTC. The chain carries TRBV7-9 and TRBJ2-1, with TRBD1 matching 7 bases. Trimming cost V 0 bases and J 2 bases; bases outside gene matches: 7. The germline V gene has CDR1 SEHNR and CDR2 FQNEAQ (reference sequence). The CDR3 has 17 residues.

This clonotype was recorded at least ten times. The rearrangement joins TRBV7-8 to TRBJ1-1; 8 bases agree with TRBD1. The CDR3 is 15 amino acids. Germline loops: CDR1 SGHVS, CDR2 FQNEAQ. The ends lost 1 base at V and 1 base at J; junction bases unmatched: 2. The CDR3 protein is CASSLDRGKNTEAFF. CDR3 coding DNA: TGTGCCAGCAGCTTAGACAGGGGGAAGAACACTGAAGCTTTCTTT. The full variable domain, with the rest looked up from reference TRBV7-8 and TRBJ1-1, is GAGVSQSPRYKVAKRGQDVALRCDPISGHVSLFWYQQALGQGPEFLTYFQNEAQLDKSGLPSDRFFAERPEGSVSTLKIQRTQQEDSAVYLCASSLDRGKNTEAFFGQGTRLTVV.

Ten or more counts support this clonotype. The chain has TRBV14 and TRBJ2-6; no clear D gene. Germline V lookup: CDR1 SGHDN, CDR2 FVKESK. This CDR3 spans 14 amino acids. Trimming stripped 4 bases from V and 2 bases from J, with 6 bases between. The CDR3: CASSPHPGANVLTF. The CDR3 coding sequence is TGTGCCAGCAGCCCACACCCTGGGGCCAACGTCCTGACTTTC. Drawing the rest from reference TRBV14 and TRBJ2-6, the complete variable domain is EAGVTQFPSHSVIEKGQTVTLRCDPISGHDNLYWYRRVMGKEIKFLLHFVKESKQDESGMPNNRFLAERTGGTYSTLKVQPAELEDSGVYFCASSPHPGANVLTFGAGSRLTVL.

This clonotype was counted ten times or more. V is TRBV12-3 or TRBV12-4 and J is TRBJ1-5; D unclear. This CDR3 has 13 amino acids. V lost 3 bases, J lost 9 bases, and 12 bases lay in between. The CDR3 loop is CASSFQINGPQHF. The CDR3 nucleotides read TGTGCCAGCAGTTTTCAGATAAACGGGCCCCAGCATTTT.

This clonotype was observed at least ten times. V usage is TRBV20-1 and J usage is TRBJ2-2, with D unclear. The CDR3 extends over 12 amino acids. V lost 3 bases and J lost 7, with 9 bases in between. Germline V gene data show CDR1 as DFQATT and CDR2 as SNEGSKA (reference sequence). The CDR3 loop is CSARRFGGELFF. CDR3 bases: TGCAGTGCTAGGAGATTCGGCGGGGAGCTGTTTTTT.

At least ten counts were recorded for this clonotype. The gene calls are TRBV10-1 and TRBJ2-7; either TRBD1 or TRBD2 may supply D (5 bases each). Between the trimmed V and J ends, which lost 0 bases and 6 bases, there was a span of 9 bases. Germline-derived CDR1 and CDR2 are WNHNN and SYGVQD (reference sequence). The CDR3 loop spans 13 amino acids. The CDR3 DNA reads TGCGCCAGCAGTGAGTCGATCGGGGCCGAGCAGTACTTC. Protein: CASSESIGAEQYF.

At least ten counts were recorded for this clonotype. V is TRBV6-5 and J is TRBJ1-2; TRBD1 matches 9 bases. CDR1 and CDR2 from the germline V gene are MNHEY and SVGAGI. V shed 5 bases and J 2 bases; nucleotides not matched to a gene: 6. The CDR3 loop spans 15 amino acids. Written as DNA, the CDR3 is TGTGCCAGCAGTGGCTTGACAGGGGGAAACTATGGCTACACCTTC. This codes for CASSGLTGGNYGYTF.

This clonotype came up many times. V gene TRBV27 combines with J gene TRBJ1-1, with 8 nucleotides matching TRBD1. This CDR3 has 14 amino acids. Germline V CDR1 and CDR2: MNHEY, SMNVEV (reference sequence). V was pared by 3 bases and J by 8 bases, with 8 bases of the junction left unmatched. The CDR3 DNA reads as TGTGCCAGCAGTTTTGGGACAGGAGATCCCGAAGCTTTCTTT. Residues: CASSFGTGDPEAFF.

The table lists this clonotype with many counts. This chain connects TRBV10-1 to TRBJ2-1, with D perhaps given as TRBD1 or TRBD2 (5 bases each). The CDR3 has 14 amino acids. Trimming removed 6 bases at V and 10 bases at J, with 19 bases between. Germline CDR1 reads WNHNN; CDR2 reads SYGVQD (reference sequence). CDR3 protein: CASSPGAAANEQFF. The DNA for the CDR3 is TGCGCCAGCAGCCCTGGGGCAGCGGCGAACGAGCAGTTCTTC.

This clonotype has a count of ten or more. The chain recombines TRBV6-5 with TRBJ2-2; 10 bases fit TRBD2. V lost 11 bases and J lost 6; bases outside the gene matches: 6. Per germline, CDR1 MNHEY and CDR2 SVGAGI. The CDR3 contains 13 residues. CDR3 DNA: TGTGCCTCAGGGCTAGCGGGGGCCGGGGAGCTGTTTTTT. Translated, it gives CASGLAGAGELFF.

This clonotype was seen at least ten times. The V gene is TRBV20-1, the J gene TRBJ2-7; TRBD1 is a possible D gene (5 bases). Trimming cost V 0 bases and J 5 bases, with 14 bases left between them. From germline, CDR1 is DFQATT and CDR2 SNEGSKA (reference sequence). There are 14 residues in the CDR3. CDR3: CSARDPPGANEQYF. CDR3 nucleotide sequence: TGCAGTGCTAGAGACCCCCCTGGGGCCAACGAGCAGTACTTC.